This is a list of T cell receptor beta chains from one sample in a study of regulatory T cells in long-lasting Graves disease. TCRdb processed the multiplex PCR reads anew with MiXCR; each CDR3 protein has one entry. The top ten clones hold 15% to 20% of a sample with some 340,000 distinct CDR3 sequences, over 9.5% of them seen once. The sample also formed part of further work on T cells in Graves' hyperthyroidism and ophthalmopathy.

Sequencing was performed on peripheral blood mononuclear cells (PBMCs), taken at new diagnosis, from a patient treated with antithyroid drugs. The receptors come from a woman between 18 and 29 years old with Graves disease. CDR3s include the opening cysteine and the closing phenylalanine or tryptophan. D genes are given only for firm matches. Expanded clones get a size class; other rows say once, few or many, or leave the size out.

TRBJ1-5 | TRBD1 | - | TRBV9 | TGTGCCAGCAGCCGGGACAGGGCCGAGGGGCCCCAGCATTTT | CASSRDRAEGPQHF
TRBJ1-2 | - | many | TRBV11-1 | TGTGCCAGCAGCCCCATTACAGGGCTTGGCTACACCTTC | CASSPITGLGYTF
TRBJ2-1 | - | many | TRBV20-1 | TGCAGTGCTAGAGTCCTCATCGGAGGGAATGAGCAGTTCTTC | CSARVLIGGNEQFF
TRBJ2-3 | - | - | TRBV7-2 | TGTGCCAGCAGCTTAGCGGGGGGGCGATTGGGCACGCAGTATTTT | CASSLAGGRLGTQYF
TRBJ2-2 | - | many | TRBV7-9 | TGTGCCAGCAGCCCCAGGGGGGTGACGAACACCGGGGAGCTGTTTTTT | CASSPRGVTNTGELFF
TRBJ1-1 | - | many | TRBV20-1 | TGCAGTGCTAGGCTAATAAGACAGAAATACACTGAAGCTTTCTTT | CSARLIRQKYTEAFF
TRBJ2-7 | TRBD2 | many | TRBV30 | TGTGCCCTCCAGCGGGAGAGGTCCTACGAGCAGTACTTC | CALQRERSYEQYF
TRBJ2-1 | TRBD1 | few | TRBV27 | TGTGCCAGCAGTTTTAGTCGGCCCGACAGGGGTGATGAGCAGTTCTTC | CASSFSRPDRGDEQFF
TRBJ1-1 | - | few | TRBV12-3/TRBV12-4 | TGTGCCAGCAGTTTAGCGAGGGCTTTCTTT | CASSLARAFF
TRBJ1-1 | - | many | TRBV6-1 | TGTGCCAGCAGCCGGGGTGCCAGGACTGAAGCTTTCTTT | CASSRGARTEAFF
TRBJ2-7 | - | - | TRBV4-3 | TGCGCCAGCAGCCAAGATCGCGGCAGGGGTCCTTACGAGCAGTACTTC | CASSQDRGRGPYEQYF
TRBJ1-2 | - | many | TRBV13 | TGTGCCAGCAGCTCCCGAGGTGGCTTCAACTATGGCTACACCTTC | CASSSRGGFNYGYTF
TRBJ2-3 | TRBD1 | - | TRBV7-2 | TGTGCCAGCAGCCAGGGGGACAGCACAGATACGCAGTATTTT | CASSQGDSTDTQYF
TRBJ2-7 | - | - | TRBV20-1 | TGCAGTGCTAGAGATGTGGCGCCTGCCTCCTACGAGCAGTACTTC | CSARDVAPASYEQYF
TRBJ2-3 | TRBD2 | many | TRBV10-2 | TGCGCCAGCACCGAGCGGGAGACAGATACGCAGTATTTT | CASTERETDTQYF
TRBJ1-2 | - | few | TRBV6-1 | TGTGCCAGCACCACCGGGACAAGGCTAGGCTACACCTTC | CASTTGTRLGYTF
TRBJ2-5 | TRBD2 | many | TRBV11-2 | TGTGCCAGCACCGGGGGGATGGAAGAGACCCAGTACTTC | CASTGGMEETQYF
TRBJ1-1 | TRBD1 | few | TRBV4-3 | TGCGCCAGCAGCCAAAAACCGACAGGGGTCTTAGGGAACACTGAAGCTTTCTTT | CASSQKPTGVLGNTEAFF
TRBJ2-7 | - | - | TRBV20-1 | TGCAGTGCTGCCCGGACGGTGGTTACCTACGAGCAGTACTTC | CSAARTVVTYEQYF
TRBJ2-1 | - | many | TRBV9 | TGTGCCAGCAGCGCCCATGAGACCACGGGACTCCTATACAATGAGCAGTTCTTC | CASSAHETTGLLYNEQFF
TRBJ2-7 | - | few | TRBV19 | TGTGCCAGTAGTATTTATATTGGGGGGACCTACGAGCAGTACTTC | CASSIYIGGTYEQYF
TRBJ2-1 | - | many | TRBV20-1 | TGCAGTGCTAGTTTTTTTGTGAAACGGTACAATGAGCAGTTCTTC | CSASFFVKRYNEQFF
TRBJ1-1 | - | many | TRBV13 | TGTGCCAGCAGCTTAGGGGGTTTATGGGGAAGGATGAACACTGAAGCTTTCTTT | CASSLGGLWGRMNTEAFF
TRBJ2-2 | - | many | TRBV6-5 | TGTGCCAGCAGTTACTCGATGGCAGGGTTGACCGGGGAGCTGTTTTTT | CASSYSMAGLTGELFF
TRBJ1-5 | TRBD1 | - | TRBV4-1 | TGCGCCAGCAGCCAAGAGGACAGGTCGGGGCAGCCCCAGCATTTT | CASSQEDRSGQPQHF
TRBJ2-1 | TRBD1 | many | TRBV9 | TGTGCCAGCAGCGCAGGACAGGTAAATGAGCAGTTCTTC | CASSAGQVNEQFF
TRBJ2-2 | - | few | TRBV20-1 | TGCAGTGCTCCCGGGACGGGCAACACCGGGGAGCTGTTTTTT | CSAPGTGNTGELFF
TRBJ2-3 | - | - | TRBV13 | TGTGCCAGCAGCCCGGCCGCCAAGGGACCTAGCACAGATACGCAGTATTTT | CASSPAAKGPSTDTQYF
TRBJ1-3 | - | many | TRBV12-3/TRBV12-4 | TGTGCCAGCAGCTTGAGCTCTGGAAACACCATATATTTT | CASSLSSGNTIYF